This T cell receptor (beta chain) was identified in a study of OX40 agonist ivuxolimab in advanced cancers. Study results and limitations: At 0.1 to 3.0 mg/kg and by week 6, clonal expansion occurred in CD4+ and CD8+ blood T cells.

Data came from immunoSEQ multiplex PCR; TCRdb stores just in-frame clones and leaves some out. The data hold about 29,000 clones, with approximately 79% observed a single time. The study sampled blood at baseline, cycle 4 day 1, and cycle 7 day 1. The table lists this clone with a count of one. Its antigen is not identified. Looked up from germline, CDR1 is SNHLY and CDR2 is FYNNEI. V lost 6 bases to trimming and J lost 3 bases; unmatched junction nucleotides: 7. This CDR3 spans 14 amino acids. The sample was CD4+ or CD8+ T cells sorted from blood, taken in a trial of the OX40 agonist ivuxolimab. The receptor was isolated from an adult with an advanced solid tumor such as melanoma, head and neck, liver or kidney cancer. The J gene is TRBJ1-2, the V gene TRBV2; 7 bases match TRBD1. CDR3: CASSRTGVYYGYTF. CDR3 in DNA: TGTGCCAGCAGCCGGACAGGAGTATACTATGGCTACACCTTC.